Presented here are 19 T cell receptor beta chains from one specimen sequenced in a study of blood T cell repertoires in COVID-19. Method: immunoSEQ multiplex PCR; TCRdb's copy keeps in-frame clones and lacks some. The table records 150,000 to 200,000 clones, about four fifths of them present only once. The sequenced sample was peripheral blood. The receptors here all came from a woman in her 70s with COVID-19, enrolled during active disease.

This chain links TRBV5-1 with TRBJ2-5, with 9 bases identical to TRBD2. CDR1 and CDR2 (germline): SGHRS, YFSETQ. The CDR3 contains 15 residues. Unmatched junction bases numbered 6, after V lost 4 bases and J lost 2 bases. The CDR3 spells CASSGTSGPQETQYF. The CDR3 DNA sequence: TGCGCCAGCAGCGGAACTAGCGGGCCACAAGAGACCCAGTACTTC. The full variable domain, its missing parts supplied by reference TRBV5-1 and TRBJ2-5, is KAGVTQTPRYLIKTRGQQVTLSCSPISGHRSVSWYQQTPGQGLQFLFEYFSETQRNKGNFPGRFSGRQFSNSRSEMNVSTLELGDSALYLCASSGTSGPQETQYFGPGTRLLVL.

V and J are TRBV7-9 and TRBJ1-1; maybe TRBD1 (5 bases). This CDR3 is 17 amino acids long. Germline V gene data show CDR1 as SEHNR and CDR2 as FQNEAQ (reference sequence). Between the trimmed V and J ends, which lost 1 base and 1 base, there was a span of 16 bases. CDR3 bases: TGTGCCAGCAGCTTAGGCCAGGGAATTGGAGCGAACACTGAAGCTTTCTTT. Its translation: CASSLGQGIGANTEAFF.

The chain couples TRBV7-9 to TRBJ2-7; 7 nucleotides align to TRBD1. Germline V gene lookup returns CDR1 SEHNR and CDR2 FQNEAQ (reference sequence). The length of the CDR3 is 14 residues. The junction had 2 bases not matched to a gene; V was cut back by 1 base and J by 2 bases. The CDR3 sequence: CASSLGGQTYEQYF. The CDR3 coding sequence is TGTGCCAGCAGCTTAGGGGGACAGACCTACGAGCAGTACTTC.

In this sample, this clone turned up once. The V call is TRBV6-5, the J call TRBJ2-1; TRBD1 matches 8 bases. CDR3 size: 15 residues. V was clipped by 2 bases and J by 4 bases; unmatched bases: 4. CDR1 is MNHEY, CDR2 SVGAGI, per germline. CDR3 loop: CASSYGDRGYNEQFF. The CDR3 region has the DNA TGTGCCAGCAGTTACGGTGACAGGGGATACAATGAGCAGTTCTTC.

The rearrangement links TRBV2 to TRBJ2-1, with D possibly TRBD2 on 6 matching bases. Germline CDR1 SNHLY, CDR2 FYNNEI. The CDR3 has 15 residues. With 5 bases removed from V and 7 bases from J, the gap between germline ends came to 18 bases. DNA of the CDR3: TGTGCCAGCAGTCGAACTAGCTGGAAGGATAATGAGCAGTTCTTC. Translated: CASSRTSWKDNEQFF. Based on the CDR3 plus reference TRBV2 and TRBJ2-1, the full variable domain is EPEVTQTPSHQVTQMGQEVILRCVPISNHLYFYWYRQILGQKVEFLVSFYNNEISEKSEIFDDQFSVERPDGSNFTLKIRSTKLEDSAMYFCASSRTSWKDNEQFFGPGTRLTVL.

The V gene is TRBV7-9, the J gene TRBJ2-7; TRBD2 matches at 8 bases. CDR1 is SEHNR and CDR2 is FQNEAQ in the germline V gene (reference sequence). With V trimmed by 1 base and J by 5 bases, 4 bases remained unmatched. The CDR3 is 14 amino acids. CDR3 nucleotide sequence: TGTGCCAGCAGCTTAGTCGGGAGGGCCAACGAGCAGTACTTC. It codes for CASSLVGRANEQYF.

This rearrangement joins TRBV11-2 to TRBJ2-1, with 12 bases fitting TRBD2. The CDR3 length is 18 residues. The V gene end was trimmed by 5 bases and the J gene end by 4 bases; junction bases not matched to a gene: 12. Germline values: CDR1 SGHAT, CDR2 FQNNGV. The CDR3 protein is CASSPQGGLAGKYNEQFF. CDR3 nucleotide sequence: TGTGCCAGCAGCCCTCAAGGCGGACTAGCGGGAAAATACAATGAGCAGTTCTTC.

This sequence joins TRBV19 and TRBJ2-1; 14 nucleotides line up with TRBD2. V trimming: 9 bases; J trimming: 2 bases; junction bases outside the gene matches: 6. The V gene's germline CDR1 is LNHDA and CDR2 SQIVND (reference sequence). CDR3 size: 16 residues. DNA for the CDR3: TGTGCCAGCGGGACTAGCGGGAGTAGAACCTACAATGAGCAGTTCTTC. Residues: CASGTSGSRTYNEQFF.

The rearrangement uses TRBV6-5 and TRBJ1-2; no reliable D call. Looked up from germline, CDR1 is MNHEY and CDR2 is SVGAGI. V lost 7 bases and J 4 bases, leaving 10 bases between the germline ends. The CDR3 is 12 amino acids. CDR3 sequence (DNA): TGTGCCAGCAAGGAGGCATCCTATGGCTACACCTTC. The encoded protein is CASKEASYGYTF.

The chain links TRBV28 to TRBJ1-5; TRBD1 matches 7 bases. This CDR3 is built from 15 residues. Germline CDR1 is MDHEN and CDR2 is SYDVKM. J gave up 2 bases and V 3 bases, and 4 bases lay outside the gene matches. The CDR3 here is CASSFPGQGNQPQHF. DNA of the CDR3: TGTGCCAGCAGTTTCCCCGGACAGGGCAATCAGCCCCAGCATTTT.

The V call is TRBV29-1, the J call TRBJ2-7; 11 positions agree with TRBD2. Germline V gene data show CDR1 as SQVTM and CDR2 as ANQGSEA. Trimming took 5 bases from V and 4 from J; bases not matched to a gene: 7. The CDR3 spans 14 residues. The CDR3 region is CSVSTSGSQYEQYF. The DNA for the CDR3 is TGCAGCGTTAGTACTAGCGGGAGTCAATACGAGCAGTACTTC.

The CDR3 bases are TGTGCCAGTAGTAGAGGGCGGGGGACAAGCCCGAAAGAGACCCAGTACTTC. Protein product: CASSRGRGTSPKETQYF. V gene TRBV19 combines with J gene TRBJ2-5, with D perhaps matching TRBD2 (7 bases). The V and J ends lost 4 bases and 3 bases respectively, with 21 bases between them. The CDR3 spans 17 residues. Per germline, CDR1 LNHDA and CDR2 SQIVND (reference sequence).

The V and J genes are TRBV19 and TRBJ1-1, with 9 bases lining up with TRBD1. This CDR3 spans 15 amino acids. CDR1 LNHDA and CDR2 SQIVND come from the germline V gene (reference sequence). With V trimmed by 2 bases and J by 0 bases, 1 base remained unmatched. CDR3: CASSIRTGVNTEAFF. The CDR3 bases are TGTGCCAGTAGTATAAGGACAGGGGTGAACACTGAAGCTTTCTTT.

The CDR3 here is CASSPSGRAFTDTQYF. DNA for the CDR3: TGTGCCAGCAGTCCAAGCGGGAGGGCCTTCACAGATACGCAGTATTTT. V usage is TRBV28 and J usage is TRBJ2-3; 10 nucleotides align to TRBD2. J was trimmed by 2 bases and V by 5 bases; bases with no gene match: 7. The CDR3 has 16 residues. Germline loops: CDR1 MDHEN, CDR2 SYDVKM.

This sequence joins TRBV25-1 and TRBJ1-5; maybe TRBD1 (6 bases). Germline V CDR1 and CDR2: MGHDK, SYGVNS. The germline V and J ends were trimmed by 9 bases and 2 bases, with 8 bases remaining between them. This CDR3 comprises 12 residues. CDR3 residues: CASNRGNQPQHF. CDR3 in DNA: TGTGCCAGTAACAGGGGCAATCAGCCCCAGCATTTT.

The J gene is TRBJ1-1, the V gene TRBV2, with D possibly being TRBD1 (5 bases). Germline values: CDR1 SNHLY, CDR2 FYNNEI. The germline V and J ends were trimmed by 3 bases and 11 bases, with 10 bases remaining between them. This CDR3 is 11 amino acids long. CDR3 loop: CASSEGPGAFF. CDR3 DNA sequence: TGTGCCAGCAGTGAGGGGCCGGGCGCTTTCTTT.

The V and J genes are TRBV4-3 and TRBJ2-3; maybe TRBD2 (5 bases). Per germline, CDR1 LGHNA and CDR2 YSLEER. Deletions cut 0 bases from V and 2 bases from J, with 12 bases between. The CDR3 contains 16 residues. The CDR3 DNA reads TGCGCCAGCAGCCAAGATGTCGAGCGGTTCACAGATACGCAGTATTTT. Protein product: CASSQDVERFTDTQYF.

The gene calls are TRBV5-4 and TRBJ2-5; a weak D match, TRBD1 (6 bases). Trimming took off 2 bases at V and 1 base at J, with 12 bases between the two ends. CDR1 and CDR2 (germline): SGHNT, YYREEE (reference sequence). The CDR3 is 15 amino acids. This CDR3 reads CASSLDRTTQETQYF. CDR3 nucleotides: TGTGCCAGCAGCTTAGACAGGACAACCCAAGAGACCCAGTACTTC.

The chain has TRBV18 and TRBJ2-7; 7 bases are shared with TRBD1. The CDR3 loop spans 16 amino acids. Germline-derived CDR1 and CDR2 are KGHSH and LQKENI. V dropped 0 bases and J dropped 5; count of bases not matched to a gene: 10. The CDR3 nucleotides are TGTGCCAGCTCACCACCGCAGGGGGTATTGTACAACGAGCAGTACTTC. Residues: CASSPPQGVLYNEQYF.